This TCR beta chain came from a study of blood T cell repertoires in COVID-19. Germline V gene lookup returns CDR1 SGHDT and CDR2 YYEEEE. CDR3 length: 15 residues. V was shortened by 0 bases and J by 9 bases, with 13 bases between the two germline ends. Clones were read by immunoSEQ multiplex PCR, and TCRdb kept only the in-frame ones, dropping some. The profile shows roughly 150,000 clones, 80% to 85% of them singletons. Specimen: peripheral blood. V and J are TRBV5-6 and TRBJ1-6, with D perhaps matching TRBD1 (6 bases). This sequence was found in a human donor in a cohort sampled during active COVID-19. The CDR3 protein is CASSLDRVVSSPLHF. CDR3 coding DNA: TGTGCCAGCAGCTTGGACAGGGTCGTTAGTTCACCCCTCCACTTT.